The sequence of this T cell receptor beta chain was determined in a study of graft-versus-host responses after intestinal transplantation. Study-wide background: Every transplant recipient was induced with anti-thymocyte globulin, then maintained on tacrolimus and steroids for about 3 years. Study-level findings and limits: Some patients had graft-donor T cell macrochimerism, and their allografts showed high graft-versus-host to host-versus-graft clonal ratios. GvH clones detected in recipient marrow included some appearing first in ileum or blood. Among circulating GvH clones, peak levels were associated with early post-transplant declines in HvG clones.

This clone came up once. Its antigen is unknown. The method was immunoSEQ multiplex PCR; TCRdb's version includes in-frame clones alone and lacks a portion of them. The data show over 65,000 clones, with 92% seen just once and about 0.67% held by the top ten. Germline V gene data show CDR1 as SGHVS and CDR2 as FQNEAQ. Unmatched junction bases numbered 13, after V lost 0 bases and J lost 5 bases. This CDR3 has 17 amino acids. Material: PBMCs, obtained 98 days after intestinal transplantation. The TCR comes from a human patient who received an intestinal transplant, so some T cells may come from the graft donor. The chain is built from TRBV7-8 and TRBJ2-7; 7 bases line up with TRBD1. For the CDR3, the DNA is TGTGCCAGCAGCTTAGCCTCAGAGGGGGCGGGTAGCCACGAGCAGTACTTC. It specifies CASSLASEGAGSHEQYF. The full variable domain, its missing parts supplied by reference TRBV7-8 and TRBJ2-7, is GAGVSQSPRYKVAKRGQDVALRCDPISGHVSLFWYQQALGQGPEFLTYFQNEAQLDKSGLPSDRFFAERPEGSVSTLKIQRTQQEDSAVYLCASSLASEGAGSHEQYFGPGTRLTVT.